The present entry profiles one T cell receptor beta chain with its context. With a J-beta primer mix and a sample-barcoded 5' primer, a second PCR ran about 6 to 11 cycles. TCRdb passed the 5' RACE reads through MiXCR, listing each CDR3 protein once. The table records more than 800,000 distinct CDR3 sequences, around 45% of them present only once. This specimen belongs to a study of blood T cells in healthy people across ages. The source of this sequence is a woman in her sixties or seventies in good health. The specimen was blood.

CDR3 in DNA: TGTGCCAGCAGCTCTAGCGGGAGGGCTCTCGAGCAGTACTTC. Translation: CASSSSGRALEQYF. The V call is TRBV7-2, the J call TRBJ2-7, with 12 bases lining up with TRBD2. This CDR3 region has 14 residues. The V gene's germline CDR1 is SGHTA and CDR2 FQGNSA. V lost 4 bases and J lost 6; bases outside the gene matches: 4.